Listed here are 12 T cell receptor beta chains from one sample, sequenced in a study of beta chain features in type 1 diabetes. Study-level findings and limits: There was a moderate but significant shortening of TCRB CDR3s in all four CD4+ subsets of Type 1 diabetes patients.

Antigen specificity for these receptors is unknown. The whole isolated RNA underwent reverse transcription, so sequencing captured expressed TCRB transcripts. Here immunoSEQ multiplex PCR was the method, and the copy in TCRdb shows in-frame clones only, minus some. The sample gives hundreds of thousands of clones, 13% of which show up once; less than 0.025% is in the top ten. Material: naive CD4+ T cells from blood. Source of these receptors: a man younger than 35 with type 1 diabetes.

This CDR3 is CASSATGGWTYNEQFF. CDR3 nucleotides: TGTGCCAGCAGCGCGACAGGGGGCTGGACCTACAATGAGCAGTTCTTC. This chain joins TRBV7-2 and TRBJ2-1; 10 bases map to TRBD1. The germline CDR1 and CDR2 sequences are SGHTA and FQGNSA. V lost 5 bases, J lost 2 bases, and 6 bases stayed unmatched. This CDR3 has 16 residues.

This chain links TRBV30 with TRBJ2-5, with TRBD2 identical over 7 bases. This CDR3 contains 14 residues. Unmatched junction bases numbered 17, after V lost 5 bases and J lost 11 bases. Germline CDR1 is GTSNPN and CDR2 is SVGIG (reference sequence). The CDR3 loop reads CAWDLPGGTLEQYF. DNA of the CDR3: TGTGCCTGGGACCTCCCGGGGGGTACCTTGGAGCAGTACTTC.

This clone was counted between two and nine times. The chain links TRBV20-1 to TRBJ2-1; no clear D. The germline V gene has CDR1 DFQATT and CDR2 SNEGSKA (reference sequence). This CDR3 has 11 amino acids. Trimming shortened V by 6 bases and J by 9 bases, and 12 bases separated the two germline ends. CDR3 sequence (DNA): TGCAGTGCCCTAAATACACCTGAGCAGTTCTTC. It specifies CSALNTPEQFF.

This sequence joins TRBV7-2 and TRBJ2-3; TRBD1 might be the D (6 bases). From germline, CDR1 is SGHTA and CDR2 FQGNSA. The CDR3 has 13 residues. V was clipped by 8 bases and J by 3 bases, with 12 bases between them. This chain's CDR3 is CASGFTGTDTQYF. In nucleotides, the CDR3 is TGTGCCAGCGGTTTCACAGGGACAGATACGCAGTATTTT.

A few counts support this clone. This chain connects TRBV5-1 to TRBJ2-2; TRBD1 is a possible D gene (5 bases). Trimming took 5 bases from V and 1 from J, leaving 12 bases between them. This CDR3 spans 15 amino acids. The germline V gene encodes CDR1 SGHRS and CDR2 YFSETQ. CDR3 DNA sequence: TGCGCCAGCAGGCCGACAGAGAGGAACACCGGGGAGCTGTTTTTT. It is translated as CASRPTERNTGELFF.

This chain connects TRBV7-8 to TRBJ1-6; D gene ambiguous. The CDR3 has 15 amino acids. Germline V CDR1 and CDR2: SGHVS, FQNEAQ. The ends were cut back, 3 bases at V and 4 bases at J, with 10 bases in the middle. CDR3 residues: CASSLLPAYNSPLHF. CDR3 nucleotide sequence: TGTGCCAGCAGCTTGCTTCCGGCATATAATTCACCCCTCCACTTT.

This clone occurred a few times. The chain couples TRBV9 to TRBJ2-2; the D is unclear. CDR1 is SGDLS, CDR2 YYNGEE, per germline. Between the trimmed V and J ends, which lost 3 bases and 0 bases, there was a span of 9 bases. This CDR3 is built from 15 residues. The CDR3 DNA is TGTGCCAGCAGCGCGACACCCGCGAACACCGGGGAGCTGTTTTTT. As protein: CASSATPANTGELFF.

Only one count was recorded for this clone. The chain combines TRBV5-1 with TRBJ2-7; 7 bases map to TRBD1. Germline-derived CDR1 and CDR2 are SGHRS and YFSETQ. The CDR3 runs to 15 residues. Losses at the gene ends were 5 bases for V and 0 bases for J; bases not matched to a gene: 8. CDR3 sequence reads: CASSSRDRASYEQYF. The DNA for the CDR3 is TGCGCCAGCAGTTCCCGGGACAGAGCCTCCTACGAGCAGTACTTC.

CDR3 bases: TGTGCCAGCAGTCCCCGGGGACAGGGCACAGATACGCAGTATTTT. Translating it yields CASSPRGQGTDTQYF. This chain uses TRBV27 with TRBJ2-3, with 8 nucleotides matching TRBD1. V was clipped by 5 bases and J by 1 base; unmatched bases: 5. The CDR3 loop spans 15 amino acids. Germline V gives CDR1 MNHEY, CDR2 SMNVEV (reference sequence).

The J gene is TRBJ1-4, the V gene TRBV5-4, with TRBD1 identical over 8 bases. The CDR3 covers 14 residues. V lost 4 bases, J lost 5 bases, and 4 bases stayed unmatched. CDR1 and CDR2 (germline): SGHNT, YYREEE (reference sequence). CDR3 in amino acids: CASSLRTGNEKLFF. The CDR3 nucleotides are TGTGCCAGCAGCCTTAGGACAGGGAATGAAAAACTGTTTTTT.

The rearrangement joins TRBV21-1 to TRBJ1-2. TRBV21-1 is a known pseudogene. The CDR3 is made up of 12 amino acids. In nucleotides, the CDR3 is TGTGCCAGCACCCGTAGCTCCTATGGCTACACCTTC. Translation: CASTRSSYGYTF.

On this clone itself: Other nucleotide sequences in the sample specify the same CDR3. V usage is TRBV27 and J usage is TRBJ1-2, with D perhaps TRBD1 (5 bases). In germline, CDR1 is MNHEY, CDR2 SMNVEV (reference sequence). The CDR3 spans 13 residues. V gave up 6 bases and J gave up 0 bases, with 8 bases separating them. DNA for the CDR3: TGTGCCAGCAGCCTCAGGGCTAACTATGGCTACACCTTC. Protein sequence: CASSLRANYGYTF.